The entry below describes one T cell receptor beta chain. Its antigen is unidentified. At one of its ends the junction is not consistent with the germline gene, which may arise from a read error. The sample originates from a study of cytomegalovirus exposure and HLA in healthy donors. Germline CDR1 reads SEHNR; CDR2 reads FQNEAQ (reference sequence). The CDR3 is made up of 17 amino acids. The study, taken as a whole, reports: Looking again later, the authors saw that most CMV-associated TCR beta chains seemed HLA-restricted. Segments of the TCR beta V type were, in most cases, productive about 87% or about 30% of the time in an earlier analysis. The study listed about 150 cytomegalovirus-associated TCR beta chains. Later on, an analysis tied around 17,000 TCR beta sequences to HLA alleles at 0.05 false discovery rate.

The PCR contained 60 Vbeta and 13 Jbeta primers. Method: immunoSEQ multiplex PCR; TCRdb's copy keeps in-frame clones and lacks some. There are around 190,000 clones in the sample; 74% occur only once, and 2.5% to 4% lies in the top ten. Sequenced: PBMCs. This receptor was taken from a woman aged 25 to 45 in good health and CMV-seropositive. The rearrangement uses TRBV7-9 and TRBJ2-4, with D possibly TRBD2 on 6 matching bases. CDR3 DNA sequence: TGTTCCAGCAGCTTAGGAACAGATAGGGCGGGGAAAAACATTCAGTACTTC. Encoded protein: CSSSLGTDRAGKNIQYF.